A selection of T cell receptor beta chains follows, all from one sample in a study of CD8 T cells in ankylosing spondylitis. MiXCR was run by TCRdb on the 5' RACE reads, yielding one entry per CDR3 protein. The sample lists under 250,000 distinct CDR3 sequences; more than 25% were seen once. Sequenced input: blood, either unsorted or a sorted T cell fraction (not recorded which). These receptors all stem from a male donor with ankylosing spondylitis or in good health (not recorded which). The CDR3 runs from the conserved cysteine through the conserved F or W. D genes are given only for firm matches. For some rows the clone size is stated as once, few or many, or as a class when expanded; others skip it.

CDR3 protein,CDR3 DNA,clone size,D gene,V gene,CDR3 length,J gene
CASSQGVGGNNSPLHF,TGCGCCAGCAGCCAAGGGGTAGGGGGCAATAATTCACCCCTCCACTTT,NA,TRBD1,TRBV4-1,16,TRBJ1-6
CSAREYGKGLDTQYF,TGCAGTGCTAGAGAGTATGGGAAAGGGCTCGATACGCAGTATTTT,many,NA,TRBV20-1,15,TRBJ2-3
CASSMAVAAFF,TGTGCCAGCAGCATGGCGGTTGCTGCTTTCTTT,few,NA,TRBV7-6,11,TRBJ1-1
CASSEPPGGEQYF,TGTGCCAGCTCCGAACCCCCGGGGGGCGAGCAGTACTTC,few,TRBD2,TRBV28,13,TRBJ2-7
CATARGPLQETQYF,TGTGCCACCGCAAGGGGGCCCCTTCAAGAGACCCAGTACTTC,NA,TRBD1,TRBV24-1,14,TRBJ2-5
CASSYSRPPLNTEAFF,TGTGCCAGCAGTTACTCGCGACCGCCGTTGAACACTGAAGCTTTCTTT,few,NA,TRBV6-5,16,TRBJ1-1
CASSQTSGGAGELFF,TGTGCCAGCAGCCAGACTAGCGGGGGGGCCGGGGAGCTGTTTTTT,few,TRBD2,TRBV12-3/TRBV12-4,15,TRBJ2-2
CASSFSPGWFSGANVLTF,TGTGCCAGCAGCTTCTCGCCAGGGTGGTTTAGTGGGGCCAACGTCCTGACTTTC,NA,NA,TRBV5-5,18,TRBJ2-6
CASSPRDPARGETQYF,TGTGCCAGCAGTCCGCGGGATCCCGCCCGAGGAGAGACCCAGTACTTC,NA,NA,TRBV6-1,16,TRBJ2-5
CASSRGGPGDGTGELFF,TGCGCCAGCAGCCGAGGAGGTCCGGGGGACGGCACCGGGGAGCTGTTTTTT,few,NA,TRBV5-1,17,TRBJ2-2
CASRDRGKSDTQYF,TGTGCCAGCAGGGACAGGGGAAAGTCAGATACGCAGTATTTT,NA,TRBD1,TRBV27,14,TRBJ2-3